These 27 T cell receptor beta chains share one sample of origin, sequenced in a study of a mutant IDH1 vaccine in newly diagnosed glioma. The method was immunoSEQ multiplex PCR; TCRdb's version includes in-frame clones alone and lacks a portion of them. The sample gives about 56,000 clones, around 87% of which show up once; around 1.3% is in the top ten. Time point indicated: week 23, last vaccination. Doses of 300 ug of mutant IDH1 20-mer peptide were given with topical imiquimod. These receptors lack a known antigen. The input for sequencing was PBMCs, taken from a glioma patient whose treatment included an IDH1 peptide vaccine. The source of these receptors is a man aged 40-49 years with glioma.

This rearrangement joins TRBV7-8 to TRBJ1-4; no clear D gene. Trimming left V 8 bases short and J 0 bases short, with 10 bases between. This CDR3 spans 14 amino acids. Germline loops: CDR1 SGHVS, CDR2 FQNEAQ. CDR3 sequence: CASATYATNEKLFF. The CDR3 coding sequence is TGTGCCAGCGCAACCTATGCAACTAATGAAAAACTGTTTTTT. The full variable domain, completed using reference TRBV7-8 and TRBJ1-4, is GAGVSQSPRYKVAKRGQDVALRCDPISGHVSLFWYQQALGQGPEFLTYFQNEAQLDKSGLPSDRFFAERPEGSVSTLKIQRTQQEDSAVYLCASATYATNEKLFFGSGTQLSVL.

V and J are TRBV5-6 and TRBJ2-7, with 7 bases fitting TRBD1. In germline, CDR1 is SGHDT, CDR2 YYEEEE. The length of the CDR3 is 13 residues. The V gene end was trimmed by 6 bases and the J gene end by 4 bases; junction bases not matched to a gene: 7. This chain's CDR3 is CASTWGRGYEQYF. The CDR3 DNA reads TGTGCCAGCACCTGGGGCAGGGGGTACGAGCAGTACTTC.

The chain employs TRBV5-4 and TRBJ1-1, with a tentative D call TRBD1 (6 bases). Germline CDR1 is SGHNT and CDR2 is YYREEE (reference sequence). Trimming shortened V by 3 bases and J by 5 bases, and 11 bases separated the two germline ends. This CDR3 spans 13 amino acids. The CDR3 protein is CASSWGDITEAFF. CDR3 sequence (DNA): TGTGCCAGCAGCTGGGGGGACATAACTGAAGCTTTCTTT.

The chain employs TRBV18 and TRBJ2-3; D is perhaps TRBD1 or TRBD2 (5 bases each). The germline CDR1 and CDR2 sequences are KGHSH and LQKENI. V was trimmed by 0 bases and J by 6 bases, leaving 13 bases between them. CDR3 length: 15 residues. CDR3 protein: CASSPPGTPLDTQYF. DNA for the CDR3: TGTGCCAGCTCACCACCCGGGACCCCTCTGGATACGCAGTATTTT.

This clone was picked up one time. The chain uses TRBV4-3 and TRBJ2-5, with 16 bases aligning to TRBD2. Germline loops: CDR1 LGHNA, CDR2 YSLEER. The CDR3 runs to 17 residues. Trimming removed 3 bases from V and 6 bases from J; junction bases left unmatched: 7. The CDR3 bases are TGCGCCAGCAGCCAGGGGACTAGCGGGAGGGCCATAAAGACCCAGTACTTC. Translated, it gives CASSQGTSGRAIKTQYF.

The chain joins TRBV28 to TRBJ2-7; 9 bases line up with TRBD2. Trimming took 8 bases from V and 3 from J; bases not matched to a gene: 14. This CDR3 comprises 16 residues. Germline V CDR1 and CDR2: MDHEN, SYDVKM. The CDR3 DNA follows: TGTGCCAGCGGAGGCCGGGGCGGGAGGGCCTACTACGAGCAGTACTTC. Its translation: CASGGRGGRAYYEQYF.

CDR3 region: CASSPTGANVLTF. The CDR3 region has the DNA TGCGCCAGCAGCCCAACGGGGGCCAACGTCCTGACTTTC. V gene TRBV5-1 combines with J gene TRBJ2-6; D gene uncertain. Trimming stripped 4 bases from V and 4 bases from J, with 6 bases between. Per germline, CDR1 SGHRS and CDR2 YFSETQ. This CDR3 comprises 13 residues. Combining the CDR3 with reference TRBV5-1 and TRBJ2-6 gives the whole variable domain KAGVTQTPRYLIKTRGQQVTLSCSPISGHRSVSWYQQTPGQGLQFLFEYFSETQRNKGNFPGRFSGRQFSNSRSEMNVSTLELGDSALYLCASSPTGANVLTFGAGSRLTVL.

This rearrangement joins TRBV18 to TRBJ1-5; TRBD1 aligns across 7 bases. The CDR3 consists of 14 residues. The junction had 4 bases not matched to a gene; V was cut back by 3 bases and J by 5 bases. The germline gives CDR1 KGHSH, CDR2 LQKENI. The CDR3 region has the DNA TGTGCCAGCTCACCGACAGGGCTAGATCAGCCCCAGCATTTT. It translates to CASSPTGLDQPQHF.

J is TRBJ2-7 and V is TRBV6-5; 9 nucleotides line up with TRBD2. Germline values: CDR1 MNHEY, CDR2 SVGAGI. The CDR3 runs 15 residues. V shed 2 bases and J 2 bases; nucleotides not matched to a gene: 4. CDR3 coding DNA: TGTGCCAGCAGTTACACGATAGCGGGAGCCTACGAGCAGTACTTC. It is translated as CASSYTIAGAYEQYF.

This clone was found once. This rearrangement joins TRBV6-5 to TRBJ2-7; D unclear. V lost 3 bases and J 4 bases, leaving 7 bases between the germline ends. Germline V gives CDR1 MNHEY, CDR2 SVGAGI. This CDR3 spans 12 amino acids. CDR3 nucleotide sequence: TGTGCCAGCAGTTATGACGGATACGAGCAGTACTTC. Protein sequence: CASSYDGYEQYF.

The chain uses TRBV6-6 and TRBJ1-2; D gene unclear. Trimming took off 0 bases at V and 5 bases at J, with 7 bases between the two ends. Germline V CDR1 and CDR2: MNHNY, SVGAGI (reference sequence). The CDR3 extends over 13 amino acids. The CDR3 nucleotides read TGTGCCAGCAGTTACTCGAGAGGGTATGGCTACACCTTC. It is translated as CASSYSRGYGYTF.

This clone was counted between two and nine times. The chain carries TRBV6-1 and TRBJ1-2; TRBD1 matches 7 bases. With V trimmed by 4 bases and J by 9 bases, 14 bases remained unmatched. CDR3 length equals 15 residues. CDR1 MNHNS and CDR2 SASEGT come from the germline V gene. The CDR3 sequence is CASSGFRQGRESYTF. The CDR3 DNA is TGTGCCAGCAGTGGGTTCCGACAGGGAAGAGAAAGCTACACCTTC.

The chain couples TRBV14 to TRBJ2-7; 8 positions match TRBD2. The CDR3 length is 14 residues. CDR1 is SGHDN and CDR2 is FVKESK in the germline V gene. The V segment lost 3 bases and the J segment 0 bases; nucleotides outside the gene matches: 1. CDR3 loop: CASSQGLVSYEQYF. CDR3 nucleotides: TGTGCCAGCAGCCAGGGACTAGTCTCCTACGAGCAGTACTTC.

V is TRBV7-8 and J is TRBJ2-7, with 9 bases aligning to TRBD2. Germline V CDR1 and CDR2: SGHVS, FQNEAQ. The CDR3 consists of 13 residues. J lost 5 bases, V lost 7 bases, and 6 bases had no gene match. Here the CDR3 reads CASTPWTSDEQYF. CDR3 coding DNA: TGTGCCAGCACCCCTTGGACTAGCGACGAGCAGTACTTC.

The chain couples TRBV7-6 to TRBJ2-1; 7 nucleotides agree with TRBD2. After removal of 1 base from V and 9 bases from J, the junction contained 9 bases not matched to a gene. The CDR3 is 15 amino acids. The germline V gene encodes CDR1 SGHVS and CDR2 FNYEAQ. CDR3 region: CASSLVGEGRGEQFF. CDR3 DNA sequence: TGTGCCAGCAGCTTAGTGGGGGAGGGCCGGGGTGAGCAGTTCTTC.

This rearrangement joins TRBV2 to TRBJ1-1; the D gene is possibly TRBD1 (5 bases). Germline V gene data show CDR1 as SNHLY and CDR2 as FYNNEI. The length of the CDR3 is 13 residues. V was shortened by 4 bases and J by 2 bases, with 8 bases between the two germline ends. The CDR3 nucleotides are TGTGCCAGCAGTGGACAGCTAAACACTGAAGCTTTCTTT. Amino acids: CASSGQLNTEAFF.

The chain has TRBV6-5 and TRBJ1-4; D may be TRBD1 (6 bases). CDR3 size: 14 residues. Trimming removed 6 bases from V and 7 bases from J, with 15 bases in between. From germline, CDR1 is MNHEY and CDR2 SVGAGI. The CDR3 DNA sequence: TGTGCCAGCAGGATTACGGGGGCGGCTGAAAAACTGTTTTTT. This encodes CASRITGAAEKLFF.

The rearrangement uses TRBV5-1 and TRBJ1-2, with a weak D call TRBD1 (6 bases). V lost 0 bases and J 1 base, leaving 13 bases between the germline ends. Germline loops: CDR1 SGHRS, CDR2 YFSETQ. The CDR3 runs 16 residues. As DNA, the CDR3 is TGCGCCAGCAGCTTGGGAGGTACAGGGATTAACTATGGCTACACCTTC. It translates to CASSLGGTGINYGYTF.

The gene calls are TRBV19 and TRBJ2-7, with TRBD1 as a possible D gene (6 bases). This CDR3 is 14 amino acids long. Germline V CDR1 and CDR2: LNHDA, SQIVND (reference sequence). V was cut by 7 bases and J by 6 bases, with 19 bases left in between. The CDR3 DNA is TGTGCCAGTACCACCCAGGCAGGGGCGAGCGAGCAGTACTTC. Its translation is CASTTQAGASEQYF.

Here the CDR3 reads CASHGSTDTQYF. The CDR3 region has the DNA TGTGCCAGTCACGGGAGCACAGATACGCAGTATTTT. The chain recombines TRBV19 with TRBJ2-3, with no clear D. Germline values: CDR1 LNHDA, CDR2 SQIVND (reference sequence). The CDR3 runs 12 residues. Trimming cost V 8 bases and J 0 bases, with 6 bases left between them.

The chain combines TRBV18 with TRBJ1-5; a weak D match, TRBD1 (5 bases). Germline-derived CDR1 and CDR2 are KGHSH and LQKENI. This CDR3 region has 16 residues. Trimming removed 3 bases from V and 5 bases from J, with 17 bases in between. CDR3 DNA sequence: TGTGCCAGCTCACCCCGGCAGGGAGGGGACGATCAGCCCCAGCATTTT. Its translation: CASSPRQGGDDQPQHF.

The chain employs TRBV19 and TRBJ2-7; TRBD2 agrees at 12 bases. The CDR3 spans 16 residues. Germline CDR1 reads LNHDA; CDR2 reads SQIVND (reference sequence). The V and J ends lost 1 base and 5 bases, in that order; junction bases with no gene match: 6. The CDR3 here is CASSIGLAGGPDEQYF. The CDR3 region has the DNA TGTGCCAGTAGTATAGGCCTAGCGGGAGGGCCCGACGAGCAGTACTTC.

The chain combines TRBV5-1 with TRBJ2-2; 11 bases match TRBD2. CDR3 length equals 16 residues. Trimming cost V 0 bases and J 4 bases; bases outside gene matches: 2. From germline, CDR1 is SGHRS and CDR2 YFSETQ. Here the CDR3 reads CASSLGGTSGTGELFF. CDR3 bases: TGCGCCAGCAGCTTGGGCGGGACTAGCGGCACCGGGGAGCTGTTTTTT.

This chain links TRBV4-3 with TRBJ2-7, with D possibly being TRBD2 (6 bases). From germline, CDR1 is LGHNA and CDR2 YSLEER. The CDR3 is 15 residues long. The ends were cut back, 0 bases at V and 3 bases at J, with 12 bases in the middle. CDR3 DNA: TGCGCCAGCAGCCAAGATGCGGGGATGAGCTACGAGCAGTACTTC. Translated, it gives CASSQDAGMSYEQYF.

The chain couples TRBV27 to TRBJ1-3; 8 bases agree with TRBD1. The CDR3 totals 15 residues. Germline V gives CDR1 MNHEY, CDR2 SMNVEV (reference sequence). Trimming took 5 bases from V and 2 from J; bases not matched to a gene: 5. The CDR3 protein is CASSKDRAAGNTIYF. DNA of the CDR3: TGTGCCAGCAGTAAGGACAGGGCGGCTGGAAACACCATATATTTT.

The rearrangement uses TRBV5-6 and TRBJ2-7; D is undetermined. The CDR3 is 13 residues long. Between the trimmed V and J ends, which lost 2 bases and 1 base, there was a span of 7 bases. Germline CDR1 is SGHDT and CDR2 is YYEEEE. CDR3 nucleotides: TGTGCCAGCAGCTTCAAACCTTCCTACGAGCAGTACTTC. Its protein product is CASSFKPSYEQYF.

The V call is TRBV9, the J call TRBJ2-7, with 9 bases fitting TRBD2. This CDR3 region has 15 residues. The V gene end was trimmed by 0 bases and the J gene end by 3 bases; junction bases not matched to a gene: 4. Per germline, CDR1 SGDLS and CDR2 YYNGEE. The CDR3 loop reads CASSVAASGNYEQYF. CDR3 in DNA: TGTGCCAGCAGCGTAGCTGCTAGCGGGAACTACGAGCAGTACTTC.